Listed here is a single T cell receptor (beta chain). Its antigen is unknown. Second-dose intervals of approximately 4 or approximately 12 weeks were pooled. These data originate in a study of T cell responses to AZD1222 COVID-19 vaccine. Whole-study results and caveats: Only 6 or 7 people who got AZD1222 tested seropositive at baseline. There were repertoire samples only from the period after the peak T cell response.

Germline V CDR1 and CDR2: SQVTM, ANQGSEA. V shed 6 bases and J shed 4 bases, with 8 bases lying between them. This CDR3 has 11 amino acids. Assay used: immunoSEQ multiplex PCR; TCRdb lists only in-frame clones, some missing. The profile covers about 110,000 clones, with around 90% appearing a single time and 4.5% to 6% taken by the ten largest. The sequencing here drew on peripheral blood, taken 28 days after the second AZD1222 dose. V usage is TRBV29-1 and J usage is TRBJ2-3; D is possibly TRBD1 (5 bases). The TCR sequence derives from an adult who received the AZD1222 COVID-19 vaccine. Here the CDR3 reads CSVHRSDTQYF. The DNA of the CDR3 is TGCAGCGTACACAGGTCAGATACGCAGTATTTT.